The 6 T cell receptor beta chains reported below all come from one sample, sequenced in a study of blood T cells in healthy people across ages. With a J-beta primer mix and a sample-barcoded 5' primer, a second PCR ran about 7 to 11 cycles. Using its own MiXCR run on the 5' RACE reads, TCRdb lists one record per CDR3 protein. The profile shows some 780,000 distinct CDR3 sequences, roughly three fifths of them singletons. What was sequenced was blood. The receptors come from a man in his forties in good health.

The chain uses TRBV20-1 and TRBJ2-5, with 7 bases lining up with TRBD1. Trimming removed 3 bases from V and 3 bases from J; junction bases left unmatched: 7. CDR3 length: 14 residues. CDR1 and CDR2 (germline): DFQATT, SNEGSKA (reference sequence). The CDR3: CSASLRQGKETQYF. CDR3 in DNA: TGCAGTGCTAGTTTGCGACAGGGCAAAGAGACCCAGTACTTC.

The genes are TRBV6-5 and TRBJ1-4; the D gene is possibly TRBD1 (5 bases). V lost 2 bases and J 11 bases, leaving 15 bases between the germline ends. The germline gives CDR1 MNHEY, CDR2 SVGAGI. The CDR3 extends over 14 amino acids. The CDR3 DNA reads TGTGCCAGCAGTTACGGGACGCCCGGCGGGAAACTGTTTTTT. Its protein is CASSYGTPGGKLFF.

The chain recombines TRBV4-3 with TRBJ2-3; TRBD1 agrees at 11 bases. The CDR3 has 16 residues. Germline-derived CDR1 and CDR2 are LGHNA and YSLEER. Losses at the gene ends were 4 bases for V and 2 bases for J; bases not matched to a gene: 5. This CDR3 reads CASSRTGQGDTDTQYF. The CDR3 DNA is TGCGCCAGCAGCCGGACGGGACAGGGGGACACAGATACGCAGTATTTT.

This clonotype was recorded once. The chain couples TRBV28 to TRBJ1-1; no firm D call. CDR3 length equals 12 residues. V was clipped by 4 bases and J by 2 bases, with 5 bases between them. Germline V gene lookup returns CDR1 MDHEN and CDR2 SYDVKM. The CDR3: CASSWVNTEAFF. The CDR3 bases are TGTGCCAGCAGTTGGGTAAACACTGAAGCTTTCTTT.

The chain carries TRBV6-5 and TRBJ2-1; D possibly corresponds to TRBD1 (5 bases). Germline loops: CDR1 MNHEY, CDR2 SVGAGI. Between the trimmed V and J ends, which lost 5 bases and 6 bases, there was a span of 14 bases. This CDR3 spans 14 amino acids. The CDR3 loop is CASSATRVSNEQFF. In DNA, the CDR3 is TGTGCCAGCAGTGCGACCAGGGTTAGCAATGAGCAGTTCTTC.

The table lists this clonotype with a few counts. This chain connects TRBV5-1 to TRBJ1-6; D not certain. The germline gives CDR1 SGHRS, CDR2 YFSETQ. Between the trimmed V and J ends, which lost 2 bases and 5 bases, there was a span of 11 bases. The CDR3 loop spans 15 amino acids. The CDR3 sequence: CASSFTGSDNSPLHF. Here the CDR3 DNA reads TGCGCCAGCAGCTTCACGGGGAGCGATAATTCACCCCTCCACTTT.